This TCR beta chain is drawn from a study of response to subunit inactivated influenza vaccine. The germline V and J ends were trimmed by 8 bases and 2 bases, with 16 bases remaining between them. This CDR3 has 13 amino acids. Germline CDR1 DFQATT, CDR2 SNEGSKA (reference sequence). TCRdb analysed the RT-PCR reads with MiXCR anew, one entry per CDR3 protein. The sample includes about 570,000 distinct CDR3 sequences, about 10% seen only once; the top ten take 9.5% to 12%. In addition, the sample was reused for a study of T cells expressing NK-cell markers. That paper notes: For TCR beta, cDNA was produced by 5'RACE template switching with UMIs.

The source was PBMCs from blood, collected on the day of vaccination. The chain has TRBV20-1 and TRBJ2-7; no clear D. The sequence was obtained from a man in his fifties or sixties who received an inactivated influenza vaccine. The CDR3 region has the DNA TGCAGTACCCCCGGGCCAGCAGCCTACGAGCAGTACTTC. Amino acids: CSTPGPAAYEQYF.